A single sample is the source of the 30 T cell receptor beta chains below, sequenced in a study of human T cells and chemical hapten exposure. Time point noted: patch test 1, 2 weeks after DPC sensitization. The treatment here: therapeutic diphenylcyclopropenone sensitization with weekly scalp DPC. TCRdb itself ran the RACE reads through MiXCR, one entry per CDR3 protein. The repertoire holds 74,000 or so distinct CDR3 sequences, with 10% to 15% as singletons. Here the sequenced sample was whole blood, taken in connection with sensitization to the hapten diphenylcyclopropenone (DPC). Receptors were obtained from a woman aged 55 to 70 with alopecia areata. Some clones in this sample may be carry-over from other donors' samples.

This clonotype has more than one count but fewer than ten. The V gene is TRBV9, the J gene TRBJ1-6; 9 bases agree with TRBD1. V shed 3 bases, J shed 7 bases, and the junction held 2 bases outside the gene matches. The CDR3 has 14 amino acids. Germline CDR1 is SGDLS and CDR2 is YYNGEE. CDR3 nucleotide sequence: TGTGCCAGCAGCGGAGGACAGGGGAATTCACCCCTCCACTTT. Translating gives CASSGGQGNSPLHF.

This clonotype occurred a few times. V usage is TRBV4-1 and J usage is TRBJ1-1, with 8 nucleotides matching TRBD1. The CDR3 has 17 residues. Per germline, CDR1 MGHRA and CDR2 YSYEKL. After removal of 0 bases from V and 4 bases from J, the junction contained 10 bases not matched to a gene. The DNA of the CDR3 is TGCGCCAGCAGCCAAGATCTCAGGGGGCAATTTTCCACTGAAGCTTTCTTT. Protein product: CASSQDLRGQFSTEAFF.

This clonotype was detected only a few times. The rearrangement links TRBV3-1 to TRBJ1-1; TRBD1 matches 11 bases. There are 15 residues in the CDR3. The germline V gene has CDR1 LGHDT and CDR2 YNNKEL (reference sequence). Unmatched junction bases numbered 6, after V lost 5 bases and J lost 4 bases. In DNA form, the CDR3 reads TGTGCCAGCAGCGGTTGGGACAGGGGGTCCACTGAAGCTTTCTTT. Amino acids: CASSGWDRGSTEAFF.

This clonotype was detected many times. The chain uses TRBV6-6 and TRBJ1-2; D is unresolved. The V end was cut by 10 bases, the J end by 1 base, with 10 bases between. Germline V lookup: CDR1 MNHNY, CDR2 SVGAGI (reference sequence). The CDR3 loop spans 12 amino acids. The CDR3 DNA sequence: TGTGCCACCATGGCCCGTAACTATGGCTACACCTTC. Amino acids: CATMARNYGYTF.

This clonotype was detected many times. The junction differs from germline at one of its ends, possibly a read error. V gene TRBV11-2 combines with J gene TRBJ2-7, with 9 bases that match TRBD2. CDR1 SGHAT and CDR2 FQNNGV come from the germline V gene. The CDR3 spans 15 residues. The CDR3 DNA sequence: TGTGCCAGCAGCTCCAACCGCGGGGGGGCTACGAGCAGGACATTC. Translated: CASSSNRGGATSRTF.

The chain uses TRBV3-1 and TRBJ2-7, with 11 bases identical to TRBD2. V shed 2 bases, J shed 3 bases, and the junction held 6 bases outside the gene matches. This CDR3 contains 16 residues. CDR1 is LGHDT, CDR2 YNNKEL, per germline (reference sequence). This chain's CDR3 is CASSQPTSGVIYEQYF. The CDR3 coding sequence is TGTGCCAGCAGCCAACCGACTAGCGGGGTTATCTACGAGCAGTACTTC.

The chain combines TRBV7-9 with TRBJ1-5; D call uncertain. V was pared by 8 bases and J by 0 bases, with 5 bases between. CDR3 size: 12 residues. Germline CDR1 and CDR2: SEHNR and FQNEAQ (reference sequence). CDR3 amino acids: CASGNSNQPQHF. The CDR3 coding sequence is TGTGCCAGCGGGAATAGCAATCAGCCCCAGCATTTT.

In DNA, the CDR3 is TGTGCCAGTACGACCCGAAGAGGACAGGGAACGTGGGAGCAGTACTTC. Residues: CASTTRRGQGTWEQYF. This chain connects TRBV12-3 or TRBV12-4 to TRBJ2-7, with 8 bases that match TRBD1. The CDR3 has 16 residues. The J segment lost 7 bases and the V segment lost 9 bases, leaving 20 bases of the junction unmatched.

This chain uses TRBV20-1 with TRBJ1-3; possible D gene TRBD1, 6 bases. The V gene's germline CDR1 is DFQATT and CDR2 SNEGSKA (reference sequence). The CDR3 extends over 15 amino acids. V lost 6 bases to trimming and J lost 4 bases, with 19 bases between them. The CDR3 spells CSAQGRGSGGNTIYF. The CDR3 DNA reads TGCAGTGCACAGGGTAGGGGGTCGGGAGGAAACACCATATATTTT.

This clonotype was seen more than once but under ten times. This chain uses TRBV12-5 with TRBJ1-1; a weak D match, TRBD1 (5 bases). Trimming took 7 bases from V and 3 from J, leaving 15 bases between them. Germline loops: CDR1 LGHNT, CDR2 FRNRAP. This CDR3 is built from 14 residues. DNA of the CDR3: TGTGCTAGTGCCTATGAGGGGCGCGACACTGAAGCTTTCTTT. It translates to CASAYEGRDTEAFF.

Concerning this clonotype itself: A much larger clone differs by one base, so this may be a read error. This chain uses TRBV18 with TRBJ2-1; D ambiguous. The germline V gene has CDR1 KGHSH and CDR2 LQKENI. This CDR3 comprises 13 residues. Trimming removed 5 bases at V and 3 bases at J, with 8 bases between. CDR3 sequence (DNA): TGTGCCAGCTCATGGCCCGGCTACAATGAGCAGTTCTTC. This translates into CASSWPGYNEQFF.

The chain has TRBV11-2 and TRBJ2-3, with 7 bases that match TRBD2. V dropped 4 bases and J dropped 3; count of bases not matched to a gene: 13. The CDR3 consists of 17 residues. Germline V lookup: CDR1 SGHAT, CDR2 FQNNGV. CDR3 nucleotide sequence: TGTGCCAGCAGCTCCCATCGGGGGGAACCAGGGACAGATACGCAGTATTTT. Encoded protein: CASSSHRGEPGTDTQYF.

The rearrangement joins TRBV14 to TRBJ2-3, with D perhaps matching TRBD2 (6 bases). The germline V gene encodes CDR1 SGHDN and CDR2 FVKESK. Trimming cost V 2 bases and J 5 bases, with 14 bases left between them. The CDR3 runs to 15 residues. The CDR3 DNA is TGTGCCAGCAGCCAATTAGGCGGGGCGGGAGATACGCAGTATTTT. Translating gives CASSQLGGAGDTQYF.

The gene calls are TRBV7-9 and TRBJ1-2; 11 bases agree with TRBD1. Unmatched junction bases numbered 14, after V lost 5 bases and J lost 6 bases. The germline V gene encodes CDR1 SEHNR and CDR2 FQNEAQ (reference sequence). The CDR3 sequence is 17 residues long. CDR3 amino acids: CASSQWRTGGAGDGYTF. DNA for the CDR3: TGTGCCAGCAGCCAGTGGAGGACAGGGGGCGCTGGAGATGGCTACACCTTC.

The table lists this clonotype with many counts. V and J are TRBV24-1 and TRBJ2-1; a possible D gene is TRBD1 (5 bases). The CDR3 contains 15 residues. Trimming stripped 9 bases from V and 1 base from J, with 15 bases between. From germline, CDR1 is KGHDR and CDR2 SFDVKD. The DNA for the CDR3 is TGTGCCACCCAGGCAGGGCAATCGTCCTACAATGAGCAGTTCTTC. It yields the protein CATQAGQSSYNEQFF.

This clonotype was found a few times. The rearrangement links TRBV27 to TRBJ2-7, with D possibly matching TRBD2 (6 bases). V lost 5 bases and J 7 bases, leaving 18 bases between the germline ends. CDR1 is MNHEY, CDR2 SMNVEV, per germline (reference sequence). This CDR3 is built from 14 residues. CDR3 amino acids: CASSALRRGGEQYF. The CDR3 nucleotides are TGTGCCAGCAGTGCACTCAGGAGGGGCGGAGAGCAGTACTTC.

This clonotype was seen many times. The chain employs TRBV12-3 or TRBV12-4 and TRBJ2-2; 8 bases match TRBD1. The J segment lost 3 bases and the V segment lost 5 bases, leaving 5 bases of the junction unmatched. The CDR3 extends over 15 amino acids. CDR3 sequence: CASSPGGSDTGELFF. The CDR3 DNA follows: TGTGCCAGCAGTCCAGGGGGCAGTGACACCGGGGAGCTGTTTTTT.

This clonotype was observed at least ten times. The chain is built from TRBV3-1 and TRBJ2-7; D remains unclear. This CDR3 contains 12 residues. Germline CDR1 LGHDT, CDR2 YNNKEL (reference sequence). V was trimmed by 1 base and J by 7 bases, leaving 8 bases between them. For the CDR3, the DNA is TGTGCCAGCAGCCAAGGGGAAATTGAGCAGTACTTC. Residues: CASSQGEIEQYF.

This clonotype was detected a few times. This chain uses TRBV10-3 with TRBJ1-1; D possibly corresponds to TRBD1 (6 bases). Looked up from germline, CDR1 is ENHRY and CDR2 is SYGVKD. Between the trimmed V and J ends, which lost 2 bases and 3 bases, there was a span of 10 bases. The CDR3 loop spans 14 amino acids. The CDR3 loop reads CAISERRGDTEAFF. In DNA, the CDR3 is TGTGCCATCAGTGAGCGTAGGGGGGACACTGAAGCTTTCTTT.

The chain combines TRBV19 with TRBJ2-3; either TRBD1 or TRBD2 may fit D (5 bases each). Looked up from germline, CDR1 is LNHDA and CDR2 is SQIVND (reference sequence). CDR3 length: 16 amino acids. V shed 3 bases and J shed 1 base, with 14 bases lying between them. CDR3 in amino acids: CASSMFEGHGTDTQYF. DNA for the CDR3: TGTGCCAGTAGTATGTTTGAGGGGCATGGCACAGATACGCAGTATTTT.

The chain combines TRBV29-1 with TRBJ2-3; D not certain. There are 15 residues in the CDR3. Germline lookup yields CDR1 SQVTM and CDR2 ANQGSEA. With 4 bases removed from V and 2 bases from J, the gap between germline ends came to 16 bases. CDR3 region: CSVALNPAPTDTQYF. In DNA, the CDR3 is TGCAGCGTTGCTCTGAATCCGGCCCCCACAGATACGCAGTATTTT.

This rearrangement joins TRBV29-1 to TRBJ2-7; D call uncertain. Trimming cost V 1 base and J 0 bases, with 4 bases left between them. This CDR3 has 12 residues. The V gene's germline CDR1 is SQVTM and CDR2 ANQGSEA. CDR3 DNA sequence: TGCAGCGTTGAAGTCAGCTCCTACGAGCAGTACTTC. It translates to CSVEVSSYEQYF.

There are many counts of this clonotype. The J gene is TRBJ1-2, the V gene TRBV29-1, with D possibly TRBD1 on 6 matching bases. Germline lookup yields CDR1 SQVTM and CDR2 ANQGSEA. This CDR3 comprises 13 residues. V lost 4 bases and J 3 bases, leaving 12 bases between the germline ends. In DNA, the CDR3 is TGCAGCGTTGTCGTCACAGGGTACTATGGCTACACCTTC. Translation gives CSVVVTGYYGYTF.

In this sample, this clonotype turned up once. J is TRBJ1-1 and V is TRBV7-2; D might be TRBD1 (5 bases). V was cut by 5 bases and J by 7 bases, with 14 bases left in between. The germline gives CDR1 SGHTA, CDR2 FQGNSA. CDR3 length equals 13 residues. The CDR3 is CASSPRDPIEAFF. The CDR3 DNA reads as TGTGCCAGCAGCCCGCGGGACCCTATTGAAGCTTTCTTT.

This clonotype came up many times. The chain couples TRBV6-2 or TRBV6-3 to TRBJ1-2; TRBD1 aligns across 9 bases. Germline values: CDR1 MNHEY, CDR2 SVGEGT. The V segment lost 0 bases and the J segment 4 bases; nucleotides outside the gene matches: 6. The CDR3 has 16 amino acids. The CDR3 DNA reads TGTGCCAGCAGTTACTCGAAGGGACAGGGACCCTATGGCTACACCTTC. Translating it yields CASSYSKGQGPYGYTF.

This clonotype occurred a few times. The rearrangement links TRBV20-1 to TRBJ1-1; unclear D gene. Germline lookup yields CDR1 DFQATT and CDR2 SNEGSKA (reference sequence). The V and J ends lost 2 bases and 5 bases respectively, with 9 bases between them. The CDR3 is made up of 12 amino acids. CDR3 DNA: TGCAGTGCTAGACAGGCTCTTACTGAAGCTTTCTTT. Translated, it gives CSARQALTEAFF.

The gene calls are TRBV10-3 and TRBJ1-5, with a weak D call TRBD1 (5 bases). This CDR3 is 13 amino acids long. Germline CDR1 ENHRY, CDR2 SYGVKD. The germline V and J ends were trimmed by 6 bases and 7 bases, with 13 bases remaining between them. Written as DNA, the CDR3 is TGTGCCATCAGCGGGGGGACCGGACAGCCCCAGCATTTT. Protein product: CAISGGTGQPQHF.

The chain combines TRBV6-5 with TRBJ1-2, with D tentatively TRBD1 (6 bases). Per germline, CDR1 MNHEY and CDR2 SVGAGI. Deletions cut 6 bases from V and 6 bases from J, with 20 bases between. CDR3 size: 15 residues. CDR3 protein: CASSPNELGGHGYTF. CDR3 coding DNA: TGTGCCAGCAGCCCTAACGAGCTAGGGGGGCATGGCTACACCTTC.

The CDR3 sequence: CASSQGTSGNEQFF. CDR3 nucleotides: TGTGCCAGCAGCCAAGGCACTAGCGGGAATGAGCAGTTCTTC. The rearrangement uses TRBV3-1 and TRBJ2-1; 9 bases map to TRBD2. The CDR3 sequence is 14 residues long. Trimming took 1 base from V and 7 from J; bases not matched to a gene: 2. In germline, CDR1 is LGHDT, CDR2 YNNKEL (reference sequence).

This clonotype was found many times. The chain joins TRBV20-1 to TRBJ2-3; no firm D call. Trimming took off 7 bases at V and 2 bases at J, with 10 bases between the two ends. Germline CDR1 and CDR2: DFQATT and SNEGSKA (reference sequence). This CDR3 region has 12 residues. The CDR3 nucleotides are TGCAGTGTCCGAAGCCCCACAGATACGCAGTATTTT. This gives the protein CSVRSPTDTQYF.